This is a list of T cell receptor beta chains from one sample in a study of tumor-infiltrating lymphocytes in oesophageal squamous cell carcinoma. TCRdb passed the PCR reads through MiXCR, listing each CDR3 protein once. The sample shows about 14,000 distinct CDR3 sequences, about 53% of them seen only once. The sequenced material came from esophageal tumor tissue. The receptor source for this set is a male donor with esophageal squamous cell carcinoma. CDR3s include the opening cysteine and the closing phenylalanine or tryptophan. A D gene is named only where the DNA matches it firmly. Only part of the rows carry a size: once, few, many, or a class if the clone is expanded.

DNA: TGTGCCACATCCCAGGGTGGCGGAGATGAGACCCAGTACTTC
CDR3: CATSQGGGDETQYF
size: NA
J: TRBJ2-5
D: NA
V: TRBV6-1

DNA: TGCGCCAGCAGCCACGGGGACAGAAACACAGATACGCAGTATTTT
CDR3: CASSHGDRNTDTQYF
size: NA
J: TRBJ2-3
D: TRBD1
V: TRBV4-1

DNA: TGTGCCAGCAGTTTAGCGCAAGCGGGAGTAGAGACCCAGTACTTC
CDR3: CASSLAQAGVETQYF
size: NA
J: TRBJ2-5
D: TRBD2
V: TRBV12-3/TRBV12-4

DNA: TGTGCCAGCAGACCTACTAGCGGGGGGGCGAACACCGGGGAGCTGTTTTTT
CDR3: CASRPTSGGANTGELFF
size: many
J: TRBJ2-2
D: TRBD2
V: TRBV7-9

DNA: TGTGCCAGTACCCACGTATCCCGGCCAGCAAACTATGGCTACACCTTC
CDR3: CASTHVSRPANYGYTF
size: NA
J: TRBJ1-2
D: NA
V: TRBV19

DNA: TGTGCCAGCTGGGGTACCGGGACAGGGATGTACGAGCAGTACTTC
CDR3: CASWGTGTGMYEQYF
size: NA
J: TRBJ2-7
D: TRBD1
V: TRBV28

DNA: TGCGCCAGCAGTGAGTCGGACAAGCTCTACGAGCAGTACTTC
CDR3: CASSESDKLYEQYF
size: NA
J: TRBJ2-7
D: NA
V: TRBV10-1

DNA: TGTGCCAGCAGCTTATGGTCACAGTCCTACGAGCAGTACTTC
CDR3: CASSLWSQSYEQYF
size: NA
J: TRBJ2-7
D: NA
V: TRBV7-2

DNA: TGTGCCAGCAGCTACCCGGACGGGACGAGAGACCAGTACTTC
CDR3: CASSYPDGTRDQYF
size: many
J: TRBJ2-5
D: NA
V: TRBV7-9

DNA: TGTGCCAGCAGACGGTCTAGCGGGAGTTTCAGTGAGCAGTTCTTC
CDR3: CASRRSSGSFSEQFF
size: NA
J: TRBJ2-1
D: TRBD2
V: TRBV6-1

DNA: TGTGCCAGCCGCCGACAGGGGAACTACAATGAGCAGTTCTTC
CDR3: CASRRQGNYNEQFF
size: few
J: TRBJ2-1
D: TRBD1
V: TRBV12-3/TRBV12-4

DNA: TGTGCCAGCAGCATTCAAGGAGGGGCTAGCGGGGGGAATGAGCAGTTCTTC
CDR3: CASSIQGGASGGNEQFF
size: NA
J: TRBJ2-1
D: TRBD2
V: TRBV7-6

DNA: TGTGCCAGCAGCTCGTGGGAAAGGGTGTTC
CDR3: CASSSWERVF
size: once
J: TRBJ2-5
D: NA
V: TRBV11-1

DNA: TGTGCCAGCAGAGACCTAGCGGGACTAACCTACAATGAGCAGTTCTTC
CDR3: CASRDLAGLTYNEQFF
size: NA
J: TRBJ2-1
D: TRBD2
V: TRBV6-1

DNA: TGTGCCAGCAGCTTAAATTTTGTGACTAGGGCCTACAATGAGCAGTTCTTC
CDR3: CASSLNFVTRAYNEQFF
size: few
J: TRBJ2-1
D: NA
V: TRBV7-2

DNA: TGCGCCAGCAGCCAATCTAGCGGGACGATGATGGGTACGCAGTATTTT
CDR3: CASSQSSGTMMGTQYF
size: NA
J: TRBJ2-3
D: TRBD2
V: TRBV4-1

DNA: TGTGCCAGCGCCCCTACGGATAATCAGCCCCAGCATTTT
CDR3: CASAPTDNQPQHF
size: NA
J: TRBJ1-5
D: NA
V: TRBV7-2

DNA: TGTGCCAGCAGCTCCTCCGGGACAGGGAGTTACGAGCAGTACTTC
CDR3: CASSSSGTGSYEQYF
size: NA
J: TRBJ2-7
D: TRBD1
V: TRBV7-9

DNA: TGTGCCAGCAGGGGACTAGCGGGAGGTTACGAGCAGTATTTT
CDR3: CASRGLAGGYEQYF
size: NA
J: TRBJ2-3
D: TRBD2
V: TRBV6-1

DNA: TGTGCCAGCAATACAGGGCTTAAAAGATACGAGCAGTACTTC
CDR3: CASNTGLKRYEQYF
size: once
J: TRBJ2-7
D: NA
V: TRBV7-2